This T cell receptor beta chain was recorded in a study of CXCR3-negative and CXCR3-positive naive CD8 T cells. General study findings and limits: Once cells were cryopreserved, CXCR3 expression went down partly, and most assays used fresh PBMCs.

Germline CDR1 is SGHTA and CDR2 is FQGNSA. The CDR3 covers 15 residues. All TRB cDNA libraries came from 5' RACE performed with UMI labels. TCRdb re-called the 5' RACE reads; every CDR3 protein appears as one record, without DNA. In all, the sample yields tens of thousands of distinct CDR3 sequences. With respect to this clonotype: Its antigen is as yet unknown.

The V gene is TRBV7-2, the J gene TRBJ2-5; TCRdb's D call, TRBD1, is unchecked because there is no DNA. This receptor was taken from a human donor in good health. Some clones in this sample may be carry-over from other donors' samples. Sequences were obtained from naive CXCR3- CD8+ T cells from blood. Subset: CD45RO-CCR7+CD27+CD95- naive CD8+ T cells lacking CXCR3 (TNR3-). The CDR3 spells CASSQRQGAWETQYF.